The entry that follows covers one T cell receptor (beta chain) sequence. No antigen is known for it. The primer mix had 60 Vbeta and 13 Jbeta primers. Sequencing was performed with immunoSEQ multiplex PCR; in TCRdb, only in-frame clones are kept and a portion is missing. Of roughly 120,000 clones listed, around 75% are singletons. The sample is drawn from a study of cytomegalovirus exposure and HLA in healthy donors. On the study more broadly: Among approximately 400 genotyped donors, approximately 80% fell in the Caucasian-associated ancestry cluster.

Per the germline V gene, CDR1 is SGHRS and CDR2 is YFSETQ. Trimming took off 5 bases at V and 3 bases at J, with 17 bases between the two ends. The CDR3 length is 15 residues. General study findings and limits: The Asian-associated ancestry cluster reportedly had fewer N-insertions than the approximately 670-donor mean in a later analysis. In vitro confirmation showed a few CMV-associated chains to be CMV antigen specific. Trimming of TCR beta V- and J-genes showed a link, identified in a later analysis, to a missense DCLRE1C variant.

V gene TRBV5-1 combines with J gene TRBJ2-5, with D hard to call. The clonotype originates from a young woman in good health and CMV-seronegative. Sample: PBMCs. The CDR3 sequence is CASSLSFGAEETQYF. CDR3 nucleotide sequence: TGCGCCAGCAGTCTGAGTTTTGGAGCAGAAGAGACCCAGTACTTC.